This T cell receptor beta chain comes out of a study of cytomegalovirus exposure and HLA in healthy donors. Study-level information: Out of about 190 million T cells, an earlier analysis found 117 million unique TCR beta sequences in total.

Study-level points and caveats: When a later analysis was performed, an Asian-associated ancestry cluster reportedly had fewer N-insertions than the approximately 700-donor mean.

In germline, CDR1 is SGDLS, CDR2 YYNGEE. The ends were cut back, 0 bases at V and 2 bases at J, with 9 bases in the middle. The CDR3 covers 15 residues. Of note for this clone: The antigen is not known.

The PCR made use of 60 Vbeta and 13 Jbeta primers. Method: immunoSEQ multiplex PCR; TCRdb's copy keeps in-frame clones and lacks some. The table lists approximately 190,000 clones, around 80% of them singletons. The TCR sequence derives from a woman between 18 and 29 years old in good health and CMV-seronegative. The gene calls are TRBV9 and TRBJ1-3; perhaps TRBD1 as D (5 bases). Material: PBMCs. The CDR3 coding sequence is TGTGCCAGCAGCGTAGGGGCGGGACCTGGAAACACCATATATTTT. Protein: CASSVGAGPGNTIYF.